One sample yielded the 32 T cell receptor beta chains listed below, sequenced in a study of shared clonotypes between healthy human individuals. TCRdb's copy holds only in-frame clones and misses some; the assay was immunoSEQ multiplex PCR. The table includes more than 2,000,000 clones, approximately 90% detected once. The sequenced sample consisted of naive CD4+ T cells sorted from blood. Subset: CD45RA+ positively selected. Receptor source: a man in his late teens or twenties in good health.

The CDR3 region is CASSLYGLQETQYF. In nucleotides, the CDR3 is TGCGCCAGCAGCTTATATGGCCTCCAAGAGACCCAGTACTTC. J is TRBJ2-5 and V is TRBV5-1; D is unclear. Germline V gene sequence: CDR1 SGHRS, CDR2 YFSETQ. The CDR3 consists of 14 residues. V dropped 2 bases and J dropped 1 base, with 9 bases sitting between them. The variable domain in full, with the rest retrieved from reference TRBV5-1 and TRBJ2-5, is KAGVTQTPRYLIKTRGQQVTLSCSPISGHRSVSWYQQTPGQGLQFLFEYFSETQRNKGNFPGRFSGRQFSNSRSEMNVSTLELGDSALYLCASSLYGLQETQYFGPGTRLLVL.

The chain joins TRBV23-1 to TRBJ2-3; TRBD2 agrees at 11 bases. TRBV23-1 is an ORF, with its function uncertain. The CDR3 length is 18 residues. V lost 8 bases and J lost 3; bases outside the gene matches: 16. CDR3 bases: TGCGCCAGCGGAGCTAGCGGGGGGACCAGTGGGGATACAGATACGCAGTATTTT. Translated, it gives CASGASGGTSGDTDTQYF.

The V gene is TRBV28, the J gene TRBJ2-7, with 12 nucleotides matching TRBD2. The CDR3 loop spans 18 amino acids. V lost 4 bases and J lost 7; bases outside the gene matches: 17. Germline CDR1 and CDR2: MDHEN and SYDVKM. The CDR3 DNA is TGTGCCAGCAGTTCTACCTACACGGGACTAGCGGGCGTCTGGGAGCAGTACTTC. Protein product: CASSSTYTGLAGVWEQYF.

This clone was seen once. This rearrangement joins TRBV19 to TRBJ2-1, with a tentative D call TRBD1 (5 bases). The V gene's germline CDR1 is LNHDA and CDR2 SQIVND (reference sequence). Trimming took 3 bases from V and 6 from J, leaving 15 bases between them. There are 15 residues in the CDR3. CDR3 region: CASSMASLGANEQFF. CDR3 nucleotides: TGTGCCAGTAGTATGGCGAGTCTAGGGGCCAATGAGCAGTTCTTC.

The chain joins TRBV6-5 to TRBJ1-4; 8 bases are shared with TRBD1. There are 16 residues in the CDR3. The trim removed 0 bases at V and 5 bases at J, leaving 5 bases unmatched. Per the germline V gene, CDR1 is MNHEY and CDR2 is SVGAGI. CDR3 sequence: CASSYSMQGANEKLFF. CDR3 bases: TGTGCCAGCAGTTACTCGATGCAGGGGGCGAATGAAAAACTGTTTTTT.

This clone was observed a single time. This sequence joins TRBV30 and TRBJ1-2, with TRBD1 identical over 7 bases. The CDR3 spans 13 residues. V trimming: 0 bases; J trimming: 7 bases; junction bases outside the gene matches: 5. CDR1 GTSNPN and CDR2 SVGIG come from the germline V gene (reference sequence). The CDR3 coding sequence is TGTGCCTGGAGTGTAGCAGGGGGACTTGGCTACACCTTC. Its translation is CAWSVAGGLGYTF.

This rearrangement joins TRBV11-2 to TRBJ1-3; D is possibly TRBD1 (5 bases). V was pared by 2 bases and J by 2 bases, with 13 bases between. CDR3 length equals 16 residues. From germline, CDR1 is SGHAT and CDR2 FQNNGV. This chain's CDR3 is CASSLQGHGPGNTIYF. CDR3 sequence (DNA): TGTGCCAGCAGCTTACAGGGTCATGGCCCTGGAAACACCATATATTTT.

V gene TRBV25-1 combines with J gene TRBJ2-5, with 7 positions matching TRBD2. Per the germline V gene, CDR1 is MGHDK and CDR2 is SYGVNS. The J segment lost 5 bases and the V segment lost 4 bases, leaving 16 bases of the junction unmatched. The CDR3 is 17 amino acids. The DNA for the CDR3 is TGTGCCAGCAGTGGGGGGGGTATTGTGGGGCCGAGGGAGACCCAGTACTTC. As protein: CASSGGGIVGPRETQYF.

This clone appeared a single time. The chain uses TRBV18 and TRBJ2-7; perhaps TRBD1 as D (6 bases). V lost 5 bases, J lost 0 bases, and 17 bases lay in between. Germline V gene data show CDR1 as KGHSH and CDR2 as LQKENI. The length of the CDR3 is 16 residues. This chain's CDR3 is CASSESGQGLSYEQYF. The CDR3 nucleotides are TGTGCCAGCTCAGAATCCGGCCAGGGGCTCTCCTACGAGCAGTACTTC.

The rearrangement links TRBV21-1 to TRBJ2-2; the D call of TRBD2 is as the table states it, not checked on the DNA. TRBV21-1 represents a pseudogene. This CDR3 has 17 residues. The CDR3 DNA is TGTGCCAGCAGCATTCCCCTTAGAGTTGCGGAGAGCGGGGAGCTGTTTTTT. It translates to CASSIPLRVAESGELFF.

The CDR3 DNA reads as TGCGCCAGCAGCTTAGGGGGCAAGGGTAATTCACCCCTCCACTTT. This encodes CASSLGGKGNSPLHF. The chain combines TRBV5-1 with TRBJ1-6; 7 positions agree with TRBD1. V lost 2 bases and J lost 6; bases outside the gene matches: 5. Germline V gene data show CDR1 as SGHRS and CDR2 as YFSETQ. This CDR3 region has 15 residues.

The chain links TRBV11-2 to TRBJ2-5; 12 bases match TRBD2. J gave up 2 bases and V 4 bases, and 11 bases lay outside the gene matches. This CDR3 is 18 amino acids long. Germline CDR1 and CDR2: SGHAT and FQNNGV. CDR3 coding DNA: TGTGCCAGCAGCTCATTCCTAGCGGGGGGGCCTGGGCAAGAGACCCAGTACTTC. Amino acid sequence: CASSSFLAGGPGQETQYF.

The chain links TRBV7-2 to TRBJ1-1, with unresolved D. V dropped 5 bases and J dropped 4 bases, with 11 bases sitting between them. This CDR3 has 13 residues. Germline V gene lookup returns CDR1 SGHTA and CDR2 FQGNSA. CDR3 protein: CASSLLQTTEAFF. The DNA for the CDR3 is TGTGCCAGCAGCCTATTGCAGACCACTGAAGCTTTCTTT.

The genes are TRBV5-1 and TRBJ1-2; 8 nucleotides line up with TRBD1. There are 14 residues in the CDR3. Germline-derived CDR1 and CDR2 are SGHRS and YFSETQ. V was clipped by 7 bases and J by 2 bases; unmatched bases: 7. The CDR3 loop is CASQGQGGNYGYTF. The CDR3 DNA is TGCGCCAGCCAAGGACAGGGAGGGAACTATGGCTACACCTTC.

The chain is built from TRBV27 and TRBJ1-5; D not certain. CDR3 length: 16 residues. Germline values: CDR1 MNHEY, CDR2 SMNVEV (reference sequence). Trimming pared 2 bases from V and 7 bases from J, leaving 18 bases between. The CDR3 sequence: CASSLTVLGLGQPQHF. In nucleotides, the CDR3 is TGTGCCAGCAGTTTAACCGTCCTCGGCTTGGGGCAGCCCCAGCATTTT.

CDR3 coding DNA: TGTGCCAGCAGCGCCCCGGGGCCAGGGACTGGAAACACCATATATTTT. This encodes CASSAPGPGTGNTIYF. The V call is TRBV5-6, the J call TRBJ1-3, with D perhaps TRBD1 (5 bases). Germline values: CDR1 SGHDT, CDR2 YYEEEE. The CDR3 extends over 16 amino acids. Trimming stripped 4 bases from V and 2 bases from J, with 16 bases between.

This clone was recorded once. The genes are TRBV4-1 and TRBJ2-1; 9 nucleotides agree with TRBD2. The CDR3 totals 16 residues. Germline V gene sequence: CDR1 MGHRA, CDR2 YSYEKL. Germline trimming cut 0 bases from V and 4 bases from J; bases unmatched to any gene: 4. CDR3 in amino acids: CASSQDLAGGYNEQFF. The CDR3 DNA sequence: TGCGCCAGCAGCCAAGATCTGGCGGGGGGGTACAATGAGCAGTTCTTC.

J is TRBJ1-5 and V is TRBV27; possible D gene TRBD1, 5 bases. Trimming pared 6 bases from V and 6 bases from J, leaving 12 bases between. The germline V gene encodes CDR1 MNHEY and CDR2 SMNVEV (reference sequence). The CDR3 has 13 residues. The CDR3 reads CASSQTGGQPQHF. DNA for the CDR3: TGTGCCAGCAGCCAAACAGGCGGTCAGCCCCAGCATTTT.

The rearrangement links TRBV7-9 to TRBJ1-2; no clear D gene. The CDR3 runs 11 residues. Per the germline V gene, CDR1 is SEHNR and CDR2 is FQNEAQ (reference sequence). V was shortened by 5 bases and J by 8 bases, with 9 bases between the two germline ends. The CDR3 loop reads CASSLRTGYTF. The CDR3 region has the DNA TGTGCCAGCAGCCTTAGGACGGGCTACACCTTC. The whole variable domain, remainder taken from reference TRBV7-9 and TRBJ1-2, is DTGVSQNPRHKITKRGQNVTFRCDPISEHNRLYWYRQTLGQGPEFLTYFQNEAQLEKSRLLSDRFSAERPKGSFSTLEIQRTEQGDSAMYLCASSLRTGYTFGSGTRLTVV.

This chain joins TRBV11-2 and TRBJ2-7; D gene uncertain. The V gene's germline CDR1 is SGHAT and CDR2 FQNNGV. Between the trimmed V and J ends, which lost 1 base and 0 bases, there was a span of 10 bases. The CDR3 is 15 residues long. CDR3 bases: TGTGCCAGCAGCTTAGGTCTCCACAGCTCCTACGAGCAGTACTTC. Translated: CASSLGLHSSYEQYF. The entire variable domain, with the rest obtained from reference TRBV11-2 and TRBJ2-7, is as follows: EAGVAQSPRYKIIEKRQSVAFWCNPISGHATLYWYQQILGQGPKLLIQFQNNGVVDDSQLPKDRFSAERLKGVDSTLKIQPAKLEDSAVYLCASSLGLHSSYEQYFGPGTRLTVT.

Comments on this clone: Other nucleotide sequences in the sample specify the same CDR3. The chain couples TRBV7-9 to TRBJ2-3, with a weak D call TRBD1 (6 bases). Germline-derived CDR1 and CDR2 are SEHNR and FQNEAQ (reference sequence). The V end lost 2 bases, the J end lost 2 bases, and 8 bases lay between the germline ends. The CDR3 has 14 amino acids. In nucleotides, the CDR3 is TGTGCCAGCAGCTTAAGGACAGACACAGATACGCAGTATTTT. Translating it yields CASSLRTDTDTQYF.

This chain links TRBV7-2 with TRBJ1-3, with D tentatively TRBD1 (6 bases). CDR1 and CDR2 (germline): SGHTA, FQGNSA. V lost 2 bases to trimming and J lost 0 bases, with 8 bases between them. This CDR3 region has 15 residues. CDR3 residues: CASSLKQGSGNTIYF. CDR3 bases: TGTGCCAGCAGCTTAAAACAGGGCTCTGGAAACACCATATATTTT.

In this sample, this clone turned up once. V and J are TRBV29-1 and TRBJ1-4; D unresolved. The CDR3 sequence is 12 residues long. Germline CDR1 SQVTM, CDR2 ANQGSEA. Trimming took off 5 bases at V and 1 base at J, with 5 bases between the two ends. The CDR3 bases are TGCAGCGTTCTCCTAACTAATGAAAAACTGTTTTTT. Its protein product is CSVLLTNEKLFF.

Concerning this clone itself: This sample also contains other DNA sequences that code for the same CDR3. This chain uses TRBV6-6 with TRBJ1-5, with a weak D call TRBD1 (5 bases). Trimming took off 0 bases at V and 5 bases at J, with 8 bases between the two ends. Germline V gene lookup returns CDR1 MNHNY and CDR2 SVGAGI (reference sequence). CDR3 length: 14 residues. CDR3 amino acids: CASSYSGGDQPQHF. CDR3 nucleotides: TGTGCCAGCAGTTACTCGGGGGGGGATCAGCCCCAGCATTTT.

The gene calls are TRBV6-1 and TRBJ2-2; 9 bases line up with TRBD2. Germline V gene lookup returns CDR1 MNHNS and CDR2 SASEGT. With 8 bases clipped from V and 3 bases from J, the junction kept 1 base outside the gene matches. The CDR3 contains 13 residues. The CDR3 here is CASSSGDTGELFF. The CDR3 DNA reads as TGTGCCAGCTCTAGCGGGGACACCGGGGAGCTGTTTTTT.

Points on this clone: The same CDR3 is also encoded by other DNA sequences in this sample. V gene TRBV7-8 combines with J gene TRBJ2-7; 9 bases map to TRBD1. The CDR3 length is 14 residues. CDR1 and CDR2 (germline): SGHVS, FQNEAQ. The J segment lost 4 bases and the V segment lost 2 bases, leaving 3 bases of the junction unmatched. Here the CDR3 reads CASSLRGQGYEQYF. The CDR3 nucleotides are TGTGCCAGCAGCTTAAGGGGACAGGGTTACGAGCAGTACTTC.

The rearrangement links TRBV11-2 to TRBJ2-6, with a weak D call TRBD2 (6 bases). This CDR3 has 16 amino acids. Germline assignment: CDR1 SGHAT and CDR2 FQNNGV. Trimming shortened V by 2 bases and J by 2 bases, and 10 bases separated the two germline ends. CDR3 sequence reads: CASSLFGGPGANVLTF. As DNA, the CDR3 is TGTGCCAGCAGCTTATTCGGGGGTCCTGGGGCCAACGTCCTGACTTTC.

This clone was recorded once. This chain connects TRBV7-2 to TRBJ1-1; D is uncertain. Trimming removed 1 base from V and 2 bases from J, with 17 bases in between. Germline V gene lookup returns CDR1 SGHTA and CDR2 FQGNSA. The CDR3 sequence is 17 residues long. DNA of the CDR3: TGTGCCAGCAGCTTAGGCAAGATCTCTCTAATCAACACTGAAGCTTTCTTT. Translated: CASSLGKISLINTEAFF. Supplemented by reference TRBV7-2 and TRBJ1-1, the full variable domain reads GAGVSQSPSNKVTEKGKDVELRCDPISGHTALYWYRQSLGQGLEFLIYFQGNSAPDKSGLPSDRFSAERTGGSVSTLTIQRTQQEDSAVYLCASSLGKISLINTEAFFGQGTRLTVV.

The chain recombines TRBV18 with TRBJ1-4; possibly TRBD1 for D (5 bases). The CDR3 is made up of 14 amino acids. Germline lookup yields CDR1 KGHSH and CDR2 LQKENI. The ends were cut back, 3 bases at V and 7 bases at J, with 12 bases in the middle. The CDR3 loop reads CASSPGEGSEKLFF. The CDR3 region has the DNA TGTGCCAGCTCACCGGGGGAGGGAAGTGAAAAACTGTTTTTT. Full variable domain (remainder filled in from reference TRBV18 and TRBJ1-4): NAGVMQNPRHLVRRRGQEARLRCSPMKGHSHVYWYRQLPEEGLKFMVYLQKENIIDESGMPKERFSAEFPKEGPSILRIQQVVRGDSAAYFCASSPGEGSEKLFFGSGTQLSVL.

CDR3 amino acids: CASSLSGEEEKLFF. In nucleotides, the CDR3 is TGTGCCAGCAGTTTATCAGGGGAGGAAGAAAAACTGTTTTTT. This sequence joins TRBV27 and TRBJ1-4; tentatively, D is TRBD1 (5 bases). Germline loops: CDR1 MNHEY, CDR2 SMNVEV (reference sequence). V gave up 0 bases and J gave up 8 bases, with 10 bases separating them. This CDR3 comprises 14 residues.

This CDR3 reads CATLPRTAGDTEAFF. The CDR3 DNA reads as TGTGCCACCCTACCACGGACAGCCGGGGACACTGAAGCTTTCTTT. The J gene is TRBJ1-1, the V gene TRBV2; tentatively, D is TRBD1 (6 bases). The CDR3 sequence is 15 residues long. CDR1 is SNHLY and CDR2 is FYNNEI in the germline V gene. V lost 10 bases and J 3 bases, leaving 21 bases between the germline ends.

V usage is TRBV5-4 and J usage is TRBJ2-7; a possible D gene is TRBD1 (5 bases). The germline V gene has CDR1 SGHNT and CDR2 YYREEE (reference sequence). Deletions cut 4 bases from V and 2 bases from J, with 13 bases between. The CDR3 covers 14 residues. CDR3 coding DNA: TGTGCCAGCAGCCGCCTGGACATAACCTACGAGCAGTACTTC. Translation gives CASSRLDITYEQYF.